This T cell receptor beta chain is from a study of monozygotic twins with inflammatory bowel disease. TCRdb reanalyzed the 5' RACE reads and collapses them to one entry per CDR3 protein, without DNA. This sample's table reports 300,000 to 450,000 distinct CDR3 sequences. This receptor was identified in a human donor with ulcerative colitis or Crohn's disease, or a healthy co-twin of an affected twin (not recorded which). The sample comprised blood.

The CDR3 region is CASSPRTALEKLFF. V and J are TRBV7-2 and TRBJ1-4. CDR3 length: 14 residues. Germline V gene lookup returns CDR1 SGHTA and CDR2 FQGNSA.